Listed here are 10 T cell receptor beta chains from one sample, sequenced in a study of blood T cell repertoires in COVID-19. Data came from immunoSEQ multiplex PCR; TCRdb stores just in-frame clones and leaves some out. This table has roughly 280,000 clones, around 89% appearing once. Sequences were obtained from PBMCs or T cells enriched from blood (not recorded which). These receptor sequences come from a woman aged 18 to 35 who had recovered from COVID-19.

The CDR3 spells CASSSLLAGEETQYF. The CDR3 nucleotides are TGTGCCAGCAGCTCCCTCCTAGCGGGGGAAGAGACCCAGTACTTC. The chain recombines TRBV3-1 (or the pseudogene TRBV3-2) with TRBJ2-5; 10 nucleotides match TRBD2. Germline lookup yields CDR1 LGHDT and CDR2 YNNKEL (reference sequence). There are 15 residues in the CDR3. The V gene end was trimmed by 5 bases and the J gene end by 3 bases; junction bases not matched to a gene: 6.

This clone has a handful of counts. The chain combines TRBV5-1 with TRBJ1-5, with D hard to call. This CDR3 region has 13 residues. Per germline, CDR1 SGHRS and CDR2 YFSETQ. Trimming removed 0 bases at V and 5 bases at J, with 6 bases between. In DNA, the CDR3 is TGCGCCAGCAGCTTGGAAGTAGATCAGCCCCAGCATTTT. It yields the protein CASSLEVDQPQHF.

This rearrangement joins TRBV28 to TRBJ1-5; maybe TRBD1 (6 bases). Trimming cost V 6 bases and J 3 bases, with 15 bases left between them. CDR3 length equals 15 residues. Germline CDR1 is MDHEN and CDR2 is SYDVKM. The CDR3: CASRTRGQANQPQHF. CDR3 DNA sequence: TGTGCCAGCAGGACCAGGGGCCAGGCCAATCAGCCCCAGCATTTT. Full variable domain (outside the CDR3, taken from reference TRBV28 and TRBJ1-5): DVKVTQSSRYLVKRTGEKVFLECVQDMDHENMFWYRQDPGLGLRLIYFSYDVKMKEKGDIPEGYSVSREKKERFSLILESASTNQTSMYLCASRTRGQANQPQHFGDGTRLSIL.

The chain carries TRBV30 and TRBJ2-5; 9 bases are a match to TRBD1. The CDR3 consists of 16 residues. Trimming cost V 6 bases and J 5 bases; bases outside gene matches: 16. The germline V gene has CDR1 GTSNPN and CDR2 SVGIG (reference sequence). As DNA, the CDR3 is TGTGCCTGCCCCACGCCCCGGACAGGGGCGCGGGAGACCCAGTACTTC. Its translation: CACPTPRTGARETQYF.

This chain uses TRBV11-3 with TRBJ2-5; TRBD2 agrees at 11 bases. V was clipped by 8 bases and J by 1 base; unmatched bases: 12. This CDR3 is 17 amino acids long. Germline-derived CDR1 and CDR2 are SGHNT and YENEEA. The CDR3 loop is CASSPSRLAGIQETQYF. CDR3 sequence (DNA): TGTGCCAGCTCCCCCTCCCGACTAGCGGGAATCCAAGAGACCCAGTACTTC.

V usage is TRBV12-5 and J usage is TRBJ1-1, with a possible D match to TRBD1 (5 bases). Germline V gene sequence: CDR1 LGHNT, CDR2 FRNRAP. This CDR3 spans 12 amino acids. Trimming removed 3 bases from V and 6 bases from J, with 8 bases in between. The DNA of the CDR3 is TGTGCTAGTGGTTTCCTCAGGGCTGAAGCTTTCTTT. Protein: CASGFLRAEAFF.

This chain uses TRBV28 with TRBJ1-2; 7 nucleotides align to TRBD1. The germline V gene has CDR1 MDHEN and CDR2 SYDVKM. Trimming took 3 bases from V and 3 from J; bases not matched to a gene: 7. The CDR3 has 15 amino acids. The DNA for the CDR3 is TGTGCCAGCAGTTTTCACCGGGACAGTGACTATGGCTACACCTTC. Translation gives CASSFHRDSDYGYTF.

This clone is a singleton in its sample. The V call is TRBV25-1, the J call TRBJ1-1; no definite D call. The CDR3 runs to 15 residues. The germline V gene has CDR1 MGHDK and CDR2 SYGVNS. V dropped 2 bases and J dropped 3 bases, with 13 bases sitting between them. The CDR3 spells CASSENPGEDTEAFF. As DNA, the CDR3 is TGTGCCAGCAGTGAAAATCCCGGGGAGGACACTGAAGCTTTCTTT. The full variable domain, rest sourced from reference TRBV25-1 and TRBJ1-1, is EADIYQTPRYLVIGTGKKITLECSQTMGHDKMYWYQQDPGMELHLIHYSYGVNSTEKGDLSSESTVSRIRTEHFPLTLESARPSHTSQYLCASSENPGEDTEAFFGQGTRLTVV.

With regard to this clone: Distinct nucleotide sequences in the sample also encode this CDR3. The chain employs TRBV5-4 and TRBJ1-2, with D unresolved. The ends were cut back, 0 bases at V and 0 bases at J, with 6 bases in the middle. The germline gives CDR1 SGHNT, CDR2 YYREEE (reference sequence). The CDR3 runs to 14 residues. CDR3 residues: CASSLGATNYGYTF. The CDR3 DNA reads TGTGCCAGCAGCTTGGGCGCTACTAACTATGGCTACACCTTC.

The J gene is TRBJ1-1, the V gene TRBV25-1; TRBD1 is a possible D gene (6 bases). This CDR3 has 16 residues. Germline V gene data show CDR1 as MGHDK and CDR2 as SYGVNS. V lost 0 bases, J lost 1 base, and 12 bases lay in between. CDR3 residues: CASSEYGAGANTEAFF. The CDR3 DNA is TGTGCCAGCAGTGAATATGGGGCAGGGGCGAACACTGAAGCTTTCTTT.